This T cell receptor (beta chain) was sequenced in a study of blood T cell repertoires in COVID-19. As processed by the authors: Researchers report that nucleated cell counts were estimated from reference gene primer amplification. Sequencing used immunoSEQ multiplex PCR; TCRdb keeps in-frame clones, though not all of them. Clone size and V and J calls were adopted from that table, with D and trimming inferred from the DNA. The sample has around 26,000 clones, 92% seen once. The CDR3 has 15 residues. Germline lookup yields CDR1 SQVTM and CDR2 ANQGSEA. The ends were cut back, 4 bases at V and 0 bases at J, with 14 bases in the middle.

This sequence joins TRBV29-1 and TRBJ2-3; weak D call: TRBD1 (6 bases). The source of this sequence is a human donor in a cohort sampled during active COVID-19. The sequenced material came from peripheral blood. CDR3 DNA: TGCAGCGTTGGTCTTGGAACAGGGAGCACAGATACGCAGTATTTT. This encodes CSVGLGTGSTDTQYF.